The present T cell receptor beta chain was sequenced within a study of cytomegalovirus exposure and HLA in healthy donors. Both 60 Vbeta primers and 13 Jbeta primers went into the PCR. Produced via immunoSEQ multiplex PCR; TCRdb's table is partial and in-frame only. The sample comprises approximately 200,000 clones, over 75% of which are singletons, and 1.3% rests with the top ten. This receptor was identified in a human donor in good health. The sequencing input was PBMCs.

CDR3 coding DNA: TGCGCCAGCAGTCAATCGAACTTGGGTTGGACAGCCCAGGCAGCCTACGAGCAGTACTTC. Its translation is CASSQSNLGWTAQAAYEQYF. V is TRBV23-1 and J is TRBJ2-7, with D possibly TRBD1 on 6 matching bases. TRBV23-1 is recorded as an ORF, its role being uncertain. This CDR3 spans 20 amino acids. The V end was cut by 0 bases, the J end by 2 bases, with 26 bases between.